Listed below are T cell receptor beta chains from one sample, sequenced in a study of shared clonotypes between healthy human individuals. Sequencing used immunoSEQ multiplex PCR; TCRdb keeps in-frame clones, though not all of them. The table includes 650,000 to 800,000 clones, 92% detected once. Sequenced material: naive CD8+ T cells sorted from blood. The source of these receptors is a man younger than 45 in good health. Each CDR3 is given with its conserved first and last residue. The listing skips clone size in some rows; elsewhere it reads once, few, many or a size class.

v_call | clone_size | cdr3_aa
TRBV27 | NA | CASRQQGFGYQETQYF
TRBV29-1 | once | CSVEYQGSYNEQFF
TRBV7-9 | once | CASSLDRDFFRGNGYTF
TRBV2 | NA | CASSTPGQALSGGYTF
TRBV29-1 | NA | CSVLIAGDRGNEQFF
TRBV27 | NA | CASSLSVQDPTSFASYGYTF
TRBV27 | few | CASSLLGEDNEQFF
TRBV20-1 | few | CSAAGDTEAFF
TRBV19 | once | CASSMYRDTQYF
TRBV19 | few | CASSPAWSGYEQYF
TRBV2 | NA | CASLGGATYGYTF
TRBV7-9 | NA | CASSLDGTSSYEQYF
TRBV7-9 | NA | CASSPTASTDTQYF
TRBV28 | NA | CASSLGQTNTGELFF
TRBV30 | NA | CAWRGLAHHEEFF
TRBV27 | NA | CASSLTLTGGNYGYTF
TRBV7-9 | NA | CASSTGAPYEQYF
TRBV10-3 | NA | CAISESGGHEQYF
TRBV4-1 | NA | CASSQDWQTFNTEAFF
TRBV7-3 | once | CASSSMGSETQYF
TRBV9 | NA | CASSVEGGNEKLFF
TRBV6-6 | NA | CASSLAGGSGDTQYF
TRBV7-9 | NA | CASSPGTSEQYF
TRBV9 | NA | CASSVGEGSEQYF
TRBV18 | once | CASSQEYEQYF
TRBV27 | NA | CASSLGSGRTDTQYF
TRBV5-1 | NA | CASSGVQGVSQETQYF
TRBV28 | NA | CASSLDRDSPGHEQFF
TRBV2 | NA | CASSVNWRNTGELFF
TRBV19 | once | CASSITAGTGYEQYF
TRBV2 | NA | CASSLAGQGYYEQYF
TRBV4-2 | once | CASSQEGGRLQETQYF
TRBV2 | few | CASGLRFEKETQYF
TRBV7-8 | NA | CASSPQGNYYEQYF
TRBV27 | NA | CASSLVGTSGSNEQFF
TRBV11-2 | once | CASSLAGTISSYEQYF
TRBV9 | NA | CASSVGVFTNYGYTF
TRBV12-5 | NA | CASGLGSRNQGTQYF
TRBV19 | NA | CASSAGTSVNNEQFF
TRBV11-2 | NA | CASSLSPGLGQPQHF
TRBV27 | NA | CASSLRRRDSDFYGYTF
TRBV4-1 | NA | CASTTGEVSYNEQFF
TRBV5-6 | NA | CASSSGREQFF
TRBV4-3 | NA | CASSQEKPGLSYNEQFF
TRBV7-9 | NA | CASSRGGIEAFF
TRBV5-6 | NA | CASSLETSGTNEQYF
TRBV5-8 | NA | CASSLSGGIGYGYTF
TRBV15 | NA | CATSRTGGFTEAFF
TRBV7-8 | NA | CASSPRLLVDNGETQYF
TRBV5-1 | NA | CASSLTGTSIYEQYF
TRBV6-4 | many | CASSDSSYNEQFF
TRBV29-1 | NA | CSVVVGNTIYF
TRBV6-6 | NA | CASSPWGKDQPQHF
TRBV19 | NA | CASSPFFGRGWELFF
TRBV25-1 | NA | CASSPLPSGDTQYF
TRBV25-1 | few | CASSETPGDTQYF